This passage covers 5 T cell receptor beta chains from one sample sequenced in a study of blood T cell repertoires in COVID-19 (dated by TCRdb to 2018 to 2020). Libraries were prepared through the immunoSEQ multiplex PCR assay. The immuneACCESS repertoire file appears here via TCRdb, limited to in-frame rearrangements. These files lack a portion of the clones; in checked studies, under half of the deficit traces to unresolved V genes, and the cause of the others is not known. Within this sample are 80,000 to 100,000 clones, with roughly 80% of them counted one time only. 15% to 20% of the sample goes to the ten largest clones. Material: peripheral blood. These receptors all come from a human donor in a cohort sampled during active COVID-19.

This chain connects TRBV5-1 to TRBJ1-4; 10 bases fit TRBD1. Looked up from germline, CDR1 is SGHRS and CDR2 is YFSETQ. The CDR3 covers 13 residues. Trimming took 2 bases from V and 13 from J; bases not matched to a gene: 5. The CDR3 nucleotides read TGCGCCAGCAGCTTTGGACAGGGGGGAGGACTGTTTTTT. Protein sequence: CASSFGQGGGLFF.

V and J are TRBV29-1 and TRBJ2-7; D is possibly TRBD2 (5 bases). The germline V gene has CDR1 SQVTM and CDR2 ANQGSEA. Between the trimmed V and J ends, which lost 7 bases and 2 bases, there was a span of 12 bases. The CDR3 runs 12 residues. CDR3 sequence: CSASSGAYEQYF. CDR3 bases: TGCAGCGCTTCAAGCGGTGCCTACGAGCAGTACTTC.

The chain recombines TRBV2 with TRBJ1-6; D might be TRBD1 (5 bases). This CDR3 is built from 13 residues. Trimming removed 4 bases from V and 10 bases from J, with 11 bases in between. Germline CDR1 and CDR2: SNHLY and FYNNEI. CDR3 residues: CASSGGGVSPLHF. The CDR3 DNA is TGTGCCAGCAGTGGAGGAGGGGTATCACCCCTCCACTTT. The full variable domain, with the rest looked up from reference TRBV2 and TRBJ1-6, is EPEVTQTPSHQVTQMGQEVILRCVPISNHLYFYWYRQILGQKVEFLVSFYNNEISEKSEIFDDQFSVERPDGSNFTLKIRSTKLEDSAMYFCASSGGGVSPLHFGNGTRLTVT.

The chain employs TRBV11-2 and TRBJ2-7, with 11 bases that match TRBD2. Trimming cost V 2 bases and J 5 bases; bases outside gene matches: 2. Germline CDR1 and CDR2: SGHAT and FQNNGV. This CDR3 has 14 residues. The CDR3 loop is CASSLTSGSHEQYF. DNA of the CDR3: TGTGCCAGCAGCTTAACTAGCGGGAGTCACGAGCAGTACTTC.

The CDR3 DNA reads TGTGCCAGCAGCGACGGGGGTCTTATTAAGGAGCAGTTCTTC. It encodes CASSDGGLIKEQFF. The rearrangement joins TRBV6-5 to TRBJ2-1; the D gene is possibly TRBD2 (6 bases). CDR3 size: 14 residues. Germline lookup yields CDR1 MNHEY and CDR2 SVGAGI. V lost 6 bases, J lost 10 bases, and 19 bases lay in between.